A single sample is the source of the 24 T cell receptor beta chains below, sequenced in a study of blood T cell repertoires in COVID-19. The assay was immunoSEQ multiplex PCR, and TCRdb's table has in-frame clones only and misses some. The table includes 180,000 or so clones, more than 75% detected once. Material for sequencing was peripheral blood. These receptors originate from a woman in her forties or fifties with active or convalescent COVID-19.

This chain uses TRBV7-2 with TRBJ2-7, with D unresolved. The length of the CDR3 is 15 residues. Germline lookup yields CDR1 SGHTA and CDR2 FQGNSA. Trimming took 3 bases from V and 0 from J, leaving 12 bases between them. The CDR3 region has the DNA TGTGCCAGCAGCTTTGAACAGTTCAGCTCCTACGAGCAGTACTTC. Translation: CASSFEQFSSYEQYF.

This clone was observed a single time. V and J are TRBV7-2 and TRBJ1-2, with 9 bases lining up with TRBD1. Losses at the gene ends were 5 bases for V and 2 bases for J; bases not matched to a gene: 9. The CDR3 length is 16 residues. Germline V gene lookup returns CDR1 SGHTA and CDR2 FQGNSA. The CDR3 is CASSPDSGTGNYGYTF. In nucleotides, the CDR3 is TGTGCCAGCAGCCCAGATTCCGGGACAGGGAACTATGGCTACACCTTC.

The chain has TRBV5-5 and TRBJ1-2; 9 nucleotides line up with TRBD1. The CDR3 extends over 15 amino acids. Germline V gene lookup returns CDR1 SGHKS and CDR2 YYEKEE (reference sequence). Trimming took 2 bases from V and 0 from J; bases not matched to a gene: 2. The CDR3 is CASSFGQGPNYGYTF. CDR3 in DNA: TGTGCCAGCAGCTTCGGACAGGGGCCTAACTATGGCTACACCTTC.

This sequence joins TRBV28 and TRBJ1-4; the D gene is possibly TRBD1 (6 bases). The germline gives CDR1 MDHEN, CDR2 SYDVKM. V was trimmed by 6 bases and J by 4 bases, leaving 6 bases between them. The CDR3 consists of 12 residues. In DNA, the CDR3 is TGTGCCAGCAGACAGGGTAATGAAAAACTGTTTTTT. Encoded protein: CASRQGNEKLFF.

The chain joins TRBV9 to TRBJ2-3; 7 bases are shared with TRBD2. Germline V gene lookup returns CDR1 SGDLS and CDR2 YYNGEE. Germline trimming cut 4 bases from V and 11 bases from J; bases unmatched to any gene: 13. The CDR3 is 14 amino acids. The CDR3 loop is CASSQKLAEWGQYF. The CDR3 region has the DNA TGTGCCAGCAGCCAGAAGCTAGCGGAATGGGGGCAGTATTTT. The full variable domain, with the rest looked up from reference TRBV9 and TRBJ2-3, is DSGVTQTPKHLITATGQRVTLRCSPRSGDLSVYWYQQSLDQGLQFLIQYYNGEERAKGNILERFSAQQFPDLHSELNLSSLELGDSALYFCASSQKLAEWGQYFGPGTRLTVL.

The CDR3 reads CASSVPGRLNTEAFF. CDR3 sequence (DNA): TGTGCCAGCAGCGTACCGGGTCGACTGAACACTGAAGCTTTCTTT. The chain carries TRBV7-2 and TRBJ1-1; D uncertain. The CDR3 sequence is 15 residues long. The germline CDR1 and CDR2 sequences are SGHTA and FQGNSA. Deletions cut 5 bases from V and 0 bases from J, with 13 bases between.

The rearrangement uses TRBV6-2 or TRBV6-3 and TRBJ2-7; D is unresolved. This CDR3 has 14 amino acids. Germline CDR1 and CDR2: MNHEY and SVGEGT. V dropped 4 bases and J dropped 0 bases, with 10 bases sitting between them. CDR3 region: CASSSPISSYEQYF. The CDR3 region has the DNA TGTGCCAGCAGTTCACCGATCAGCTCCTACGAGCAGTACTTC.

The CDR3 is CASSKGLAWETQYF. CDR3 coding DNA: TGCGCCAGCAGCAAGGGACTAGCATGGGAGACCCAGTACTTC. The chain links TRBV4-3 to TRBJ2-5; 9 positions agree with TRBD2. Trimming cost V 5 bases and J 5 bases; bases outside gene matches: 6. CDR1 and CDR2 from the germline V gene are LGHNA and YSLEER. There are 14 residues in the CDR3.

J is TRBJ2-2 and V is TRBV9; D unresolved. The CDR3 has 16 residues. V was shortened by 4 bases and J by 5 bases, with 18 bases between the two germline ends. The V gene's germline CDR1 is SGDLS and CDR2 YYNGEE. In DNA form, the CDR3 reads TGTGCCAGCAGCCCCCTCCCTGGGCGCCAAACCGGGGAGCTGTTTTTT. Translating gives CASSPLPGRQTGELFF.

This clone was seen just once. The V and J genes are TRBV6-5 and TRBJ1-1; 10 bases are a match to TRBD1. With V trimmed by 5 bases and J by 5 bases, 8 bases remained unmatched. The CDR3 has 15 residues. CDR1 is MNHEY and CDR2 is SVGAGI in the germline V gene. In DNA, the CDR3 is TGTGCCAGCAGTCCGAAGACAGGGGGCGGGACTGAAGCTTTCTTT. Translation gives CASSPKTGGGTEAFF.

This clone has a handful of counts. The CDR3 nucleotides read TGTGCCAGTAGTCTAAAGGACAGCCCTGGACACATTCAGTACTTC. It yields the protein CASSLKDSPGHIQYF. The chain combines TRBV19 with TRBJ2-4; TRBD1 might be the D (6 bases). The CDR3 totals 15 residues. Germline CDR1 is LNHDA and CDR2 is SQIVND (reference sequence). V lost 5 bases and J 8 bases, leaving 19 bases between the germline ends.

V usage is TRBV15 and J usage is TRBJ2-7; 11 positions agree with TRBD2. Germline V gene lookup returns CDR1 LNHNV and CDR2 YYDKDF (reference sequence). After removal of 6 bases from V and 4 bases from J, the junction contained 11 bases not matched to a gene. CDR3 length: 16 residues. The CDR3 loop reads CATRMSPGTSGYEQYF. In DNA form, the CDR3 reads TGTGCCACCAGGATGAGTCCCGGGACTAGCGGTTACGAGCAGTACTTC.

The V and J genes are TRBV9 and TRBJ1-2; D is uncertain. V shed 4 bases and J shed 6 bases, with 16 bases lying between them. The CDR3 loop spans 14 amino acids. Germline-derived CDR1 and CDR2 are SGDLS and YYNGEE. CDR3 DNA: TGTGCCAGCAGCTCGAATATCGAGGGAGATGGCTACACCTTC. This codes for CASSSNIEGDGYTF.

The chain combines TRBV11-2 with TRBJ1-3; D uncertain. V gave up 8 bases and J gave up 0 bases, with 2 bases separating them. The CDR3 is 11 residues long. The germline gives CDR1 SGHAT, CDR2 FQNNGV. The CDR3 region has the DNA TGTGCCAGCCTCTCTGGAAACACCATATATTTT. Encoded protein: CASLSGNTIYF.

The chain is built from TRBV11-2 and TRBJ1-3; D is unclear. CDR1 and CDR2 (germline): SGHAT, FQNNGV. This CDR3 is built from 15 residues. The V end lost 0 bases, the J end lost 0 bases, and 6 bases lay between the germline ends. For the CDR3, the DNA is TGTGCCAGCAGCTTAGATCGGGGCTCTGGAAACACCATATATTTT. Amino acids: CASSLDRGSGNTIYF.

V gene TRBV18 combines with J gene TRBJ2-1, with D perhaps TRBD2 (5 bases). This CDR3 contains 13 residues. Germline values: CDR1 KGHSH, CDR2 LQKENI. Trimming took off 5 bases at V and 9 bases at J, with 14 bases between the two ends. The CDR3 sequence is CASSAARDFEQFF. The CDR3 bases are TGTGCCAGCTCAGCCGCGAGGGATTTTGAGCAGTTCTTC.

This clone occurred a few times. This chain joins TRBV27 and TRBJ2-6; D ambiguous. CDR3 length equals 16 residues. V was trimmed by 2 bases and J by 1 base, leaving 9 bases between them. The germline V gene encodes CDR1 MNHEY and CDR2 SMNVEV (reference sequence). CDR3 DNA: TGTGCCAGCAGTTTAACAGCCCATTCTGGGGCCAACGTCCTGACTTTC. It specifies CASSLTAHSGANVLTF.

This clone was seen only a few times. The chain has TRBV3-1 (or the pseudogene TRBV3-2) and TRBJ1-1, with D tentatively TRBD1 (6 bases). Per germline, CDR1 LGHDT and CDR2 YNNKEL (reference sequence). The CDR3 extends over 16 amino acids. V lost 1 base and J 4 bases, leaving 16 bases between the germline ends. The CDR3 DNA reads as TGTGCCAGCAGCCAAGCCTTGATACAGGGTATCACTGAAGCTTTCTTT. Residues: CASSQALIQGITEAFF.

To note about this clone: Because the CDR3's place on the DNA is in doubt, the DNA is left out and the CDR3 is given as listed by TCRdb. This chain joins TRBV15 and TRBJ1-2. The CDR3 spans 14 amino acids, including both terminal residues. Germline V gene lookup returns CDR1 LNHNV and CDR2 YYDKDF (reference sequence). The CDR3 protein is CATSRDVEVGTGTF.

Only a few counts were recorded for this clone. The CDR3 DNA reads as TGTGCCAGCAGCTTAAAACCTAGCGGGGGGGCCAGTTGGGATGAGCAGTTCTTC. It translates to CASSLKPSGGASWDEQFF. This rearrangement joins TRBV7-3 to TRBJ2-1, with 12 bases aligning to TRBD2. Trimming removed 1 base from V and 8 bases from J; junction bases left unmatched: 12. The CDR3 is made up of 18 amino acids. CDR1 SGHTA and CDR2 FQGTGA come from the germline V gene.

At least ten counts were recorded for this clone. The chain is built from TRBV30 and TRBJ2-3; 9 bases match TRBD1. Trimming cost V 6 bases and J 0 bases; bases outside gene matches: 10. The germline V gene encodes CDR1 GTSNPN and CDR2 SVGIG (reference sequence). This CDR3 spans 16 amino acids. The CDR3 region is CACLSGTGSSTDTQYF. CDR3 nucleotides: TGTGCCTGTCTCTCCGGGACAGGGAGTAGCACAGATACGCAGTATTTT.

This clone was found a few times. V and J are TRBV10-3 and TRBJ1-2; perhaps TRBD1 as D (6 bases). V gave up 2 bases and J gave up 7 bases, with 11 bases separating them. This CDR3 comprises 13 residues. CDR1 and CDR2 (germline): ENHRY, SYGVKD. The CDR3 DNA follows: TGTGCCATCAGTGAGAGGGGGGGGGCTGGCTACACCTTC. It specifies CAISERGGAGYTF.

The V and J genes are TRBV2 and TRBJ2-7; tentatively, D is TRBD1 (5 bases). This CDR3 region has 14 residues. Trimming removed 6 bases at V and 1 base at J, with 13 bases between. Germline V lookup: CDR1 SNHLY, CDR2 FYNNEI. CDR3 region: CASSPTVTSYEQYF. The CDR3 DNA is TGTGCCAGCAGCCCGACAGTAACGTCCTACGAGCAGTACTTC.

The chain recombines TRBV5-4 with TRBJ1-2; tentative D call: TRBD1 (5 bases). Germline CDR1 and CDR2: SGHNT and YYREEE (reference sequence). There are 16 residues in the CDR3. The V gene lost 2 bases and the J gene lost 6 bases, with 20 bases spanning the gap. The CDR3 sequence is CASSFGLATERDGYTF. The DNA for the CDR3 is TGTGCCAGCAGCTTCGGGTTGGCGACAGAAAGAGATGGCTACACCTTC.